This TCR beta chain was sequenced in a study of T cells in Graves' hyperthyroidism and ophthalmopathy. Study-level results: Ophthalmopathy onset followed model prediction by a median approximately 7 months.

The CDR3 regions of TCR beta were amplified from RNA transcripts. A set of HTBI primers served as the primers for a first-round RT-PCR of the TCR CDR3. TCRdb recomputed calls from the multiplex PCR reads with MiXCR, one row per CDR3 protein. This table has 530,000 or so distinct CDR3 sequences, roughly 17% appearing once. A note on this clonotype: Its antigen is not identified.

CDR1 and CDR2 (germline): MDHEN, SYDVKM. The CDR3 covers 14 residues. Trimming removed 8 bases at V and 10 bases at J, with 18 bases between. The origin of this receptor is a woman aged 18-29 years with Graves' ophthalmopathy. The sequenced material came from blood. The rearrangement uses TRBV28 and TRBJ1-6; tentative D call: TRBD1 (5 bases). The CDR3 sequence: CASQGSGGGSPLHF. CDR3 coding DNA: TGTGCCAGCCAGGGAAGCGGGGGGGGGTCACCCCTCCACTTT.